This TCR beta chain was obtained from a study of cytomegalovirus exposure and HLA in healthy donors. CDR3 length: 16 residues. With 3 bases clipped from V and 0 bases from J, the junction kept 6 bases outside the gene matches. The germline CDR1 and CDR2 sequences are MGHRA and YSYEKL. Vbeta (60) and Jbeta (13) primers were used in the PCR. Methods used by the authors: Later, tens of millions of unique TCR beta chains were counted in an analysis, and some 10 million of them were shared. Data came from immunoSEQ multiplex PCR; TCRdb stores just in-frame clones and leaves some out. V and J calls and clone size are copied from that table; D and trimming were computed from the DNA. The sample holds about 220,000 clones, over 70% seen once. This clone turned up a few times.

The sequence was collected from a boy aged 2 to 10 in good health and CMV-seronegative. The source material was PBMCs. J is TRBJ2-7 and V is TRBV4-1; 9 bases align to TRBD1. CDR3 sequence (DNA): TGCGCCAGCAGCCAGGGACAGGGCCCAAGCTCCTACGAGCAGTACTTC. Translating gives CASSQGQGPSSYEQYF.